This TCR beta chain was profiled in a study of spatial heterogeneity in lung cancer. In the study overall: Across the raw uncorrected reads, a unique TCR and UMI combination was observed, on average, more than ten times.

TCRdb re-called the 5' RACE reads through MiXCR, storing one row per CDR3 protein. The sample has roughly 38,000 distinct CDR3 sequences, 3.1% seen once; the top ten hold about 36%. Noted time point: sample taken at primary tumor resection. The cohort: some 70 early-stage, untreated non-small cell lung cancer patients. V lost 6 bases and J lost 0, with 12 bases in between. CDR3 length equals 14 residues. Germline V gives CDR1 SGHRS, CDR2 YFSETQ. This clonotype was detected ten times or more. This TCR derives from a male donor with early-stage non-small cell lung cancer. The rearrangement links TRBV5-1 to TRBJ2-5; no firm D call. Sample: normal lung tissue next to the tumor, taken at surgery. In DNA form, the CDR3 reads TGCGCCAGCAAGGTAGGACCCAACCAAGAGACCCAGTACTTC. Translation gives CASKVGPNQETQYF.